Shown below are 28 T cell receptor beta chains from a single sample sequenced in a study of blood T cell repertoires in COVID-19. Sequencing used immunoSEQ multiplex PCR; TCRdb keeps in-frame clones, though not all of them. This sample carries some 230,000 clones, approximately 83% of them seen once, and the ten largest clones take roughly 2.4%. The sequenced sample was peripheral blood. The receptors were sampled from a woman aged 60-70 years with acute or convalescent COVID-19.

V is TRBV28 and J is TRBJ1-2, with D possibly being TRBD1 (5 bases). This CDR3 comprises 13 residues. Trimming cost V 1 base and J 8 bases, with 11 bases left between them. Germline V CDR1 and CDR2: MDHEN, SYDVKM. The CDR3 region has the DNA TGTGCCAGCAGTTTATTCGGGGGGGGAGGCTACACCTTC. Translated, it gives CASSLFGGGGYTF.

This chain links TRBV2 with TRBJ1-5, with a tentative D call TRBD1 (6 bases). CDR1 is SNHLY and CDR2 is FYNNEI in the germline V gene. The CDR3 sequence is 14 residues long. Trimming shortened V by 8 bases and J by 4 bases, and 15 bases separated the two germline ends. As DNA, the CDR3 is TGTGCCAGCCAGGAAACAGGGCGGAATCAGCCCCAGCATTTT. Translated, it gives CASQETGRNQPQHF.

This chain connects TRBV9 to TRBJ2-2, with 15 bases that match TRBD2. CDR3 length: 17 amino acids. The trim removed 3 bases at V and 5 bases at J, leaving 5 bases unmatched. Germline V gene lookup returns CDR1 SGDLS and CDR2 YYNGEE. The CDR3 sequence is CASSGTSGGASTGELFF. In DNA, the CDR3 is TGTGCCAGCAGCGGGACTAGCGGGGGGGCTAGTACCGGGGAGCTGTTTTTT.

The CDR3 nucleotides are TGTGCCACCCCCTCGGACAGAGCTTTAAATTCACCCCTCCACTTT. Its translation is CATPSDRALNSPLHF. The chain combines TRBV24-1 with TRBJ1-6, with D possibly being TRBD1 (6 bases). Germline lookup yields CDR1 KGHDR and CDR2 SFDVKD. The CDR3 spans 15 residues. The ends were cut back, 9 bases at V and 7 bases at J, with 18 bases in the middle.

J is TRBJ1-1 and V is TRBV19; a possible D gene is TRBD1 (5 bases). The CDR3 runs 16 residues. Trimming cost V 3 bases and J 1 base, with 15 bases left between them. Germline lookup yields CDR1 LNHDA and CDR2 SQIVND (reference sequence). For the CDR3, the DNA is TGTGCCAGTAGTATCCGACAACAGGTATCGAACACTGAAGCTTTCTTT. Protein: CASSIRQQVSNTEAFF.

The chain uses TRBV25-1 and TRBJ1-1, with 7 nucleotides matching TRBD1. V trimming: 6 bases; J trimming: 0 bases; junction bases outside the gene matches: 7. The germline V gene encodes CDR1 MGHDK and CDR2 SYGVNS. CDR3 size: 15 residues. Written as DNA, the CDR3 is TGTGCCAGCAGAGCGACAGGGAGTCTGAACACTGAAGCTTTCTTT. The encoded protein is CASRATGSLNTEAFF.

CDR3 in amino acids: CASSPSGQVGETQYF. The CDR3 DNA reads as TGCGCCAGCAGCCCCTCTGGACAGGTTGGCGAGACCCAGTACTTC. The V and J genes are TRBV5-1 and TRBJ2-5; 7 positions agree with TRBD1. V lost 4 bases and J lost 5; bases outside the gene matches: 11. CDR1 and CDR2 from the germline V gene are SGHRS and YFSETQ. The CDR3 length is 15 residues.

This sequence joins TRBV6-1 and TRBJ1-1, with D unclear. Germline V gene lookup returns CDR1 MNHNS and CDR2 SASEGT. With 2 bases removed from V and 5 bases from J, the gap between germline ends came to 18 bases. The CDR3 totals 16 residues. As DNA, the CDR3 is TGTGCCAGCAGTGAAAGTCCGCTACGGGTTAGTACTGAAGCTTTCTTT. It is translated as CASSESPLRVSTEAFF.

The CDR3 is CAFHPGLLNSPLHF. The CDR3 DNA sequence: TGTGCCTTTCATCCGGGACTTCTTAATTCACCCCTCCACTTT. The V gene is TRBV19, the J gene TRBJ1-6; the D gene is possibly TRBD1 (5 bases). V was clipped by 11 bases and J by 6 bases, with 17 bases between them. The CDR3 is made up of 14 amino acids. Germline CDR1 and CDR2: LNHDA and SQIVND (reference sequence).

The chain couples TRBV7-9 to TRBJ1-5; 9 bases are shared with TRBD1. In germline, CDR1 is SEHNR, CDR2 FQNEAQ (reference sequence). The CDR3 length is 14 residues. V was clipped by 3 bases and J by 4 bases; unmatched bases: 1. CDR3 bases: TGTGCCAGCAGCTTTGGACAGGGGAATCAGCCCCAGCATTTT. Translated: CASSFGQGNQPQHF.

The chain uses TRBV6-5 and TRBJ1-2; 9 nucleotides agree with TRBD1. The CDR3 extends over 15 amino acids. Germline V lookup: CDR1 MNHEY, CDR2 SVGAGI. Losses at the gene ends were 4 bases for V and 5 bases for J; bases not matched to a gene: 8. The CDR3 bases are TGTGCCAGCAGTTCCCCGGGACAGGGTATATATGGCTACACCTTC. Translating it yields CASSSPGQGIYGYTF.

V is TRBV5-6 and J is TRBJ1-1; tentative D call: TRBD1 (5 bases). Germline CDR1 is SGHDT and CDR2 is YYEEEE. V was pared by 2 bases and J by 5 bases, with 10 bases between. The length of the CDR3 is 13 residues. Here the CDR3 DNA reads TGTGCCAGCAGCTTCCTGGGGGGTACTGAAGCTTTCTTT. Translating gives CASSFLGGTEAFF. Full variable domain (missing parts from reference TRBV5-6 and TRBJ1-1): DAGVTQSPTHLIKTRGQQVTLRCSPKSGHDTVSWYQQALGQGPQFIFQYYEEEERQRGNFPDRFSGHQFPNYSSELNVNALLLGDSALYLCASSFLGGTEAFFGQGTRLTVV.

V gene TRBV19 combines with J gene TRBJ1-6; D gene ambiguous. The V and J ends lost 3 bases and 10 bases respectively, with 10 bases between them. The CDR3 length is 13 residues. Germline loops: CDR1 LNHDA, CDR2 SQIVND (reference sequence). In DNA form, the CDR3 reads TGTGCCAGTAGTATGAATCCGGGGTCACCCCTCCACTTT. The encoded protein is CASSMNPGSPLHF.

The chain combines TRBV19 with TRBJ1-5; D possibly corresponds to TRBD1 (5 bases). Germline lookup yields CDR1 LNHDA and CDR2 SQIVND (reference sequence). V was shortened by 4 bases and J by 0 bases, with 16 bases between the two germline ends. This CDR3 is built from 17 residues. The CDR3 DNA sequence: TGTGCCAGTAGTACATCCGGAGGGACCTATAGCAATCAGCCCCAGCATTTT. It yields the protein CASSTSGGTYSNQPQHF. The whole variable domain, remainder taken from reference TRBV19 and TRBJ1-5, is DGGITQSPKYLFRKEGQNVTLSCEQNLNHDAMYWYRQDPGQGLRLIYYSQIVNDFQKGDIAEGYSVSREKKESFPLTVTSAQKNPTAFYLCASSTSGGTYSNQPQHFGDGTRLSIL.

The chain combines TRBV10-3 with TRBJ1-3, with no clear D. From germline, CDR1 is ENHRY and CDR2 SYGVKD. CDR3 length: 13 residues. Deletions cut 6 bases from V and 4 bases from J, with 10 bases between. Here the CDR3 reads CAISYSLGNTIYF. CDR3 DNA: TGTGCCATCAGCTACAGTCTGGGAAACACCATATATTTT.

The rearrangement links TRBV6-2 or TRBV6-3 to TRBJ2-3, with 7 bases aligning to TRBD1. Looked up from germline, CDR1 is MNHEY and CDR2 is SVGEGT. The J segment lost 4 bases and the V segment lost 5 bases, leaving 12 bases of the junction unmatched. The CDR3 is 16 residues long. The DNA of the CDR3 is TGTGCCAGCAGTACCCGACAGGGTCGGATATCAGATACGCAGTATTTT. Protein: CASSTRQGRISDTQYF.

The J gene is TRBJ2-1, the V gene TRBV9, with 8 bases that match TRBD2. The germline CDR1 and CDR2 sequences are SGDLS and YYNGEE. This CDR3 has 14 residues. V trimming: 0 bases; J trimming: 9 bases; junction bases outside the gene matches: 5. CDR3 in amino acids: CASSVDGGAFEQFF. The CDR3 DNA reads as TGTGCCAGCAGCGTAGACGGGGGGGCCTTTGAGCAGTTCTTC.

V and J are TRBV28 and TRBJ1-5; TRBD1 matches at 9 bases. The length of the CDR3 is 16 residues. Germline loops: CDR1 MDHEN, CDR2 SYDVKM. V gave up 5 bases and J gave up 4 bases; unmatched junction bases: 9. In DNA, the CDR3 is TGTGCCAGCAGTATTACCGGGACAGGGATAAATCAGCCCCAGCATTTT. This gives the protein CASSITGTGINQPQHF.

This rearrangement joins TRBV12-3 or TRBV12-4 to TRBJ1-5, with D tentatively TRBD1 (6 bases). Deletions cut 3 bases from V and 5 bases from J, with 8 bases between. The CDR3 runs to 13 residues. CDR3 nucleotide sequence: TGTGCCAGCAGTTTGCGGACAGATCAGCCCCAGCATTTT. It codes for CASSLRTDQPQHF.

The chain has TRBV15 and TRBJ1-2; D is undetermined. The CDR3 length is 13 residues. The germline gives CDR1 LNHNV, CDR2 YYDKDF (reference sequence). V was trimmed by 2 bases and J by 2 bases, leaving 6 bases between them. CDR3 sequence reads: CATSRRQNYGYTF. CDR3 coding DNA: TGTGCCACCAGCAGACGCCAGAACTATGGCTACACCTTC.

The chain joins TRBV30 to TRBJ2-3; the match to TRBD2 covers 8 bases. Germline loops: CDR1 GTSNPN, CDR2 SVGIG (reference sequence). The V segment lost 0 bases and the J segment 6 bases; nucleotides outside the gene matches: 5. This CDR3 is built from 14 residues. CDR3: CAWSVGAGVDTQYF. For the CDR3, the DNA is TGTGCCTGGAGTGTGGGAGCGGGGGTGGATACGCAGTATTTT.

The chain has TRBV5-4 and TRBJ2-4; D uncertain. The CDR3 consists of 15 residues. Germline V gene lookup returns CDR1 SGHNT and CDR2 YYREEE (reference sequence). Trimming cost V 2 bases and J 7 bases, with 16 bases left between them. CDR3 sequence: CASSFYDPKRNIQYF. DNA of the CDR3: TGTGCCAGCAGCTTTTATGATCCTAAGCGTAACATTCAGTACTTC.

This rearrangement joins TRBV3-1 (or the pseudogene TRBV3-2) to TRBJ2-2; TRBD1 might be the D (6 bases). CDR1 and CDR2 (germline): LGHDT, YNNKEL (reference sequence). Trimming took off 6 bases at V and 6 bases at J, with 11 bases between the two ends. The length of the CDR3 is 13 residues. For the CDR3, the DNA is TGTGCCAGCAGTCTACAGGGTTCCGGGGAGCTGTTTTTT. Amino acid sequence: CASSLQGSGELFF.

This chain joins TRBV5-8 and TRBJ1-1, with 8 positions matching TRBD1. With 4 bases clipped from V and 6 bases from J, the junction kept 11 bases outside the gene matches. This CDR3 is 15 amino acids long. Germline lookup yields CDR1 SGHTS and CDR2 YDEGEE. This CDR3 is CASSSPDRDISEAFF. DNA for the CDR3: TGTGCCAGCAGCAGTCCGGACAGGGATATTTCTGAAGCTTTCTTT.

This clone has a single count. The gene calls are TRBV5-6 and TRBJ2-7; the match to TRBD1 covers 9 bases. CDR3 length equals 14 residues. Germline V gene sequence: CDR1 SGHDT, CDR2 YYEEEE. Trimming removed 5 bases from V and 4 bases from J; junction bases left unmatched: 7. CDR3 loop: CASSSGTGWYEQYF. As DNA, the CDR3 is TGTGCCAGCAGTTCGGGGACAGGGTGGTACGAGCAGTACTTC.

The chain uses TRBV30 and TRBJ2-7; maybe TRBD1 (6 bases). CDR1 GTSNPN and CDR2 SVGIG come from the germline V gene (reference sequence). The CDR3 is made up of 14 amino acids. V was clipped by 1 base and J by 1 base, with 11 bases between them. As DNA, the CDR3 is TGTGCCTGGAGTGCCCAGGGGCGATCCTACGAGCAGTACTTC. Protein: CAWSAQGRSYEQYF. The full variable domain, rest sourced from reference TRBV30 and TRBJ2-7, is SQTIHQWPATLVQPVGSPLSLECTVEGTSNPNLYWYRQAAGRGLQLLFYSVGIGQISSEVPQNLSASRPQDRQFILSSKKLLLSDSGFYLCAWSAQGRSYEQYFGPGTRLTVT.

In its sample, this clone was seen once. This chain connects TRBV6-5 to TRBJ1-2, with D tentatively TRBD1 (6 bases). The CDR3 sequence is 14 residues long. V lost 6 bases and J 8 bases, leaving 19 bases between the germline ends. CDR1 and CDR2 from the germline V gene are MNHEY and SVGAGI. In DNA form, the CDR3 reads TGTGCCAGCAGGCCGCCGGGGGGAGGGGGAGGCTACACCTTC. As protein: CASRPPGGGGGYTF.

This clone was recorded a few times. V and J are TRBV6-2 or TRBV6-3 and TRBJ1-4; 8 bases match TRBD1. The V gene end was trimmed by 6 bases and the J gene end by 11 bases; junction bases not matched to a gene: 5. The germline V gene has CDR1 MNHEY and CDR2 SVGEGT. This CDR3 spans 12 amino acids. CDR3 in amino acids: CASSQGAGKLFF. CDR3 sequence (DNA): TGTGCCAGCAGCCAGGGGGCTGGGAAACTGTTTTTT.